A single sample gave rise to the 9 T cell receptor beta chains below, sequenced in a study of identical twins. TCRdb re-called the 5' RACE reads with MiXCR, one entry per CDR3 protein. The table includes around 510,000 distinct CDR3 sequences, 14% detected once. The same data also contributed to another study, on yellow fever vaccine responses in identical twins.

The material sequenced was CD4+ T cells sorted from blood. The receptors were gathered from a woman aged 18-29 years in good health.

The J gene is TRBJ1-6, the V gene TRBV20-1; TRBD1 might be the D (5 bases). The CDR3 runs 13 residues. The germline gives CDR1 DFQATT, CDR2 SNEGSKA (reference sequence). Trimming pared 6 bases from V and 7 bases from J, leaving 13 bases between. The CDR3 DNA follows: TGCAGTGCCAAGGGCAGGGAAAATTCACCCCTCCACTTT. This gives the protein CSAKGRENSPLHF.

CDR3 sequence reads: CASSSRQGRDYEQYF. CDR3 in DNA: TGTGCCAGCAGCTCCCGACAGGGTAGAGACTACGAGCAGTACTTC. This chain uses TRBV7-9 with TRBJ2-7; TRBD1 aligns across 7 bases. The germline V gene encodes CDR1 SEHNR and CDR2 FQNEAQ (reference sequence). The V segment lost 4 bases and the J segment 3 bases; nucleotides outside the gene matches: 9. CDR3 length: 15 amino acids.

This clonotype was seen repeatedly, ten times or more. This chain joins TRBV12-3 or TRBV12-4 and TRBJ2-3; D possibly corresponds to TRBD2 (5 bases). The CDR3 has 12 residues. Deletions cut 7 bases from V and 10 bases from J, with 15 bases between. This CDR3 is CASTTKGSAQYF. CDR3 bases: TGTGCCAGCACTACCAAAGGGAGTGCGCAGTATTTT.

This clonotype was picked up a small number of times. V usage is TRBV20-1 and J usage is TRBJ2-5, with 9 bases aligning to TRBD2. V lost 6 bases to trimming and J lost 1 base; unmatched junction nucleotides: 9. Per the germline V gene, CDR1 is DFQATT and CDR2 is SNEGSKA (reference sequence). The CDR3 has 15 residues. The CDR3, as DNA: TGCAGTGCAACACGCCAGCGGGAGGTCCAAGAGACCCAGTACTTC. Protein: CSATRQREVQETQYF.

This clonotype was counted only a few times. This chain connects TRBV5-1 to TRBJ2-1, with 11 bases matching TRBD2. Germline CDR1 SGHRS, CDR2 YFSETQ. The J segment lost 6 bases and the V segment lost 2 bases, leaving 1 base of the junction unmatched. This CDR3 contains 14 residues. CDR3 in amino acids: CASSLTSGSNEQFF. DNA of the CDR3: TGCGCCAGCAGCTTAACTAGCGGGAGCAATGAGCAGTTCTTC.

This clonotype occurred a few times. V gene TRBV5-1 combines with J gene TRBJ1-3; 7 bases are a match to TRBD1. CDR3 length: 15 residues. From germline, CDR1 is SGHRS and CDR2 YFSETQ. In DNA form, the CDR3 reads TGCGCAGCAGCTTGGCACAGGGGAAACGGAAACACCATATATTTT. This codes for CAAAWHRGNGNTIYF.

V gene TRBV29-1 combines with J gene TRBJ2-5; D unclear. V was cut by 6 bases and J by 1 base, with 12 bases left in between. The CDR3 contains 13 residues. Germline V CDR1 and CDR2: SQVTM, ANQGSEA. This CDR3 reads CSVSSTAQETQYF. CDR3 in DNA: TGCAGCGTATCGTCTACAGCCCAAGAGACCCAGTACTTC.

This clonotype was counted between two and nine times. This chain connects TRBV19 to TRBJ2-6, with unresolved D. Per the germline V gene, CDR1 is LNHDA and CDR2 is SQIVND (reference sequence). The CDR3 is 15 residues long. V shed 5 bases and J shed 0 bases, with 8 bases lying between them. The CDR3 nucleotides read TGTGCCAGTAGTGTTCAGCACTCTGGGGCCAACGTCCTGACTTTC. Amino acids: CASSVQHSGANVLTF.

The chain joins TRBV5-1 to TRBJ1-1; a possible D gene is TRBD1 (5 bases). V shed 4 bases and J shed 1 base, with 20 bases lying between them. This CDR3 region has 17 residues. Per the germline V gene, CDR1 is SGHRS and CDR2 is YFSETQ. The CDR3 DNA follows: TGCGCCAGCAGCGAAGACAGAACGAGAAGGCGGAACACTGAAGCTTTCTTT. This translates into CASSEDRTRRRNTEAFF. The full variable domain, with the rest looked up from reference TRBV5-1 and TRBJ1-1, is KAGVTQTPRYLIKTRGQQVTLSCSPISGHRSVSWYQQTPGQGLQFLFEYFSETQRNKGNFPGRFSGRQFSNSRSEMNVSTLELGDSALYLCASSEDRTRRRNTEAFFGQGTRLTVV.